This entry concerns a single T cell receptor (beta chain). What it binds is unknown. Blood got drawn at baseline, again on cycle 4 day 1, and then on cycle 7 day 1. The data are from a study of OX40 agonist ivuxolimab in advanced cancers. Notes on the study in general: CD8+ T cells were the subset that, on average, had more expanded clones than CD4+.

Generated by immunoSEQ multiplex PCR, the TCRdb table keeps only in-frame clones and is missing some. The sample comprises under 95,000 clones, around nine tenths of which are singletons, and around 0.78% rests with the top ten. Germline values: CDR1 GTSNPN, CDR2 SVGIG (reference sequence). The length of the CDR3 is 19 residues. Unmatched junction bases numbered 12, after V lost 0 bases and J lost 3 bases. This specimen was CD4+ or CD8+ T cells sorted from blood, taken in a trial of the OX40 agonist ivuxolimab. V usage is TRBV30 and J usage is TRBJ2-2; 11 bases align to TRBD2. This clonotype originated in an adult with an advanced solid tumor such as melanoma, head and neck, liver or kidney cancer. CDR3 in DNA: TGTGCCTGGAGTGTACGTCTAGCGGGGGGCGGGGCGTACACCGGGGAGCTGTTTTTT. Translating gives CAWSVRLAGGGAYTGELFF.